Reported below is one T cell receptor beta chain. These data are taken from a study of shared clonotypes between healthy human individuals. Study overall: The study used three CD4 naive, three CD4 memory, two CD8 naive and one CD8 memory plate per donor.

TCRdb keeps only in-frame clones here, not all; method: immunoSEQ multiplex PCR. Of around 2.5 million clones in the sample, 90% to 95% were seen once. Naive CD45RA+ and memory CD45RA-negative subsets were split from CD4+ cells. This sequence was found in a man aged 18 to 29 in good health. Some clones in this sample may be carry-over from other donors' samples. What was sequenced was naive CD4+ T cells from PBMCs. Subset in this sample: CD45RA+ positively selected.

The CDR3 DNA follows: TGTGCCAGCAGCCCACCGACAGGGGGCTATGGCTATGGCTACACCTTC. Translating it yields CASSPPTGGYGYGYTF. The chain links TRBV5-4 to TRBJ1-2; TRBD1 matches at 10 bases. V was pared by 4 bases and J by 4 bases, with 10 bases of the junction left unmatched. The CDR3 is 16 amino acids. The germline V gene encodes CDR1 SGHNT and CDR2 YYREEE (reference sequence).